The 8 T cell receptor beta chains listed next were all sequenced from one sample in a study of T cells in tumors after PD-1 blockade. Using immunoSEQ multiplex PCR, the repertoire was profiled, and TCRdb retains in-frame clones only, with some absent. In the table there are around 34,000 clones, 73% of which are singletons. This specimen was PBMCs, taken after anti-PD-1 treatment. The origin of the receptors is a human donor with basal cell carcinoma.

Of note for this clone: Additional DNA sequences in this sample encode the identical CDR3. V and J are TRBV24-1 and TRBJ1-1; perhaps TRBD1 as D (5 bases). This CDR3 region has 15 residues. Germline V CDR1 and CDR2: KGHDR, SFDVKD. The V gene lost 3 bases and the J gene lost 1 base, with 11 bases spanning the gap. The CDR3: CATSDGDGRNTEAFF. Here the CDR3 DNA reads TGTGCCACCAGTGATGGGGACGGACGGAACACTGAAGCTTTCTTT.

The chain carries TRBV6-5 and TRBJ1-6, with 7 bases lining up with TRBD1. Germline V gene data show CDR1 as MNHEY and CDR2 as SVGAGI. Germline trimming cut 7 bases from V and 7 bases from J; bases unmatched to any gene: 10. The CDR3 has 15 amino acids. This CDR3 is CASNREGGSNSPLHF. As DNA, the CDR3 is TGTGCCAGCAACCGGGAAGGGGGCTCGAATTCACCCCTCCACTTT.

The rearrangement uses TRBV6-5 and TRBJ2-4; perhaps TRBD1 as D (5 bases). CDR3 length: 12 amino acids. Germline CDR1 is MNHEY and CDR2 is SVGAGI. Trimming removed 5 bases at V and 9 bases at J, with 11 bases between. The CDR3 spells CASSPQGIIQYF. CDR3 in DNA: TGTGCCAGCAGTCCTCAGGGAATCATTCAGTACTTC.

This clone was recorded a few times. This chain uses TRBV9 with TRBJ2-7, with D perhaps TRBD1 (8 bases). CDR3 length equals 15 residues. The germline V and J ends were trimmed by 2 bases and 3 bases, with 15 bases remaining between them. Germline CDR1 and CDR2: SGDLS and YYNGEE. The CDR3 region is CASSVGQGGIYEQYF. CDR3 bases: TGTGCCAGCAGCGTCGGACAGGGAGGGATCTACGAGCAGTACTTC.

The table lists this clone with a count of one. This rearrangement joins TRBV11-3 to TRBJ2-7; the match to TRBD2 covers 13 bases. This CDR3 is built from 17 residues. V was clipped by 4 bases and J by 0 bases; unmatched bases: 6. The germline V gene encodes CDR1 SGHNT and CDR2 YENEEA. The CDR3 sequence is CASSSRTSGGPSYEQYF. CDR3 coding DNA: TGTGCCAGCAGCTCAAGGACTAGCGGGGGTCCCTCCTACGAGCAGTACTTC.

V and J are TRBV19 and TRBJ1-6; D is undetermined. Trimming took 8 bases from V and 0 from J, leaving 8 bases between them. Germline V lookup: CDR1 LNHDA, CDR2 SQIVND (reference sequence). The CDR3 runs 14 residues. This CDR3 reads CASRGSSYNSPLHF. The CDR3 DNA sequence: TGTGCCAGTCGGGGTAGCTCCTATAATTCACCCCTCCACTTT.

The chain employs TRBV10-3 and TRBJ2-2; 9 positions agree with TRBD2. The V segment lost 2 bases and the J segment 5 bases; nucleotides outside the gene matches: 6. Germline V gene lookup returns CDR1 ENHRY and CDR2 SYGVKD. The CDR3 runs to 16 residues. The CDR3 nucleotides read TGTGCCATCAGTGAGGAGTTAGCGGGAGTAACCGGGGAGCTGTTTTTT. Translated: CAISEELAGVTGELFF.

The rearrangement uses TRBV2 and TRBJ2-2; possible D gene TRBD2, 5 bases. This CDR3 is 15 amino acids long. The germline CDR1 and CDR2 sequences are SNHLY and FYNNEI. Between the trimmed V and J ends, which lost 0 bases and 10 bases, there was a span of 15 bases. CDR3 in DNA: TGTGCCAGCAGTGAAGCGCGGGTGGGCTCACAGGAGCTGTTTTTT. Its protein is CASSEARVGSQELFF.